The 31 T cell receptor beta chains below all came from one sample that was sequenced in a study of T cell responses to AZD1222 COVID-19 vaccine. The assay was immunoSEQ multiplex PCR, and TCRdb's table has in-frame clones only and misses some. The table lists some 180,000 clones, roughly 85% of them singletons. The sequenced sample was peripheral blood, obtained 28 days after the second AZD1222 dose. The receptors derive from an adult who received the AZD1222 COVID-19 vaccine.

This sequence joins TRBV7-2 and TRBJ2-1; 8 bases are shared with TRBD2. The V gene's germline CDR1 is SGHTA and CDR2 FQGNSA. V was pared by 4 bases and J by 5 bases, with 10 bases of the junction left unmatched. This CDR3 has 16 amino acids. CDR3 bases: TGTGCCAGCAGCTCCGGGGGGGCCGTCATCCACAATGAGCAGTTCTTC. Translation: CASSSGGAVIHNEQFF.

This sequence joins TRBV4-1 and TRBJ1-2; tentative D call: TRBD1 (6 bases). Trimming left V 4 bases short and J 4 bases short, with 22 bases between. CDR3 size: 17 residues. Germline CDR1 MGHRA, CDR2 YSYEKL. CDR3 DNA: TGCGCCAGCAGCCGAGGAGGGGGTTCCATTTTAATCTATGGCTACACCTTC. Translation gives CASSRGGGSILIYGYTF.

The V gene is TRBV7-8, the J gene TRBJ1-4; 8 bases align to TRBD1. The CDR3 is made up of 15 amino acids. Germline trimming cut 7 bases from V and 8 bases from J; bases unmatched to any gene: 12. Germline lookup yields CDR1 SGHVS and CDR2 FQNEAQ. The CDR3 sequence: CASTIPWTGREKLFF. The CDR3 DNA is TGTGCCAGCACAATTCCATGGACAGGGCGGGAAAAACTGTTTTTT.

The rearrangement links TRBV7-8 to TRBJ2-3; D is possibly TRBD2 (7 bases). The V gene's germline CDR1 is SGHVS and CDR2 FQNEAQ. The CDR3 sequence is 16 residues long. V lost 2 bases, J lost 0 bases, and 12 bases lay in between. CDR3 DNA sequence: TGTGCCAGCAGCTTAAGGGGGGGCGATAGCACAGATACGCAGTATTTT. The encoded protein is CASSLRGGDSTDTQYF.

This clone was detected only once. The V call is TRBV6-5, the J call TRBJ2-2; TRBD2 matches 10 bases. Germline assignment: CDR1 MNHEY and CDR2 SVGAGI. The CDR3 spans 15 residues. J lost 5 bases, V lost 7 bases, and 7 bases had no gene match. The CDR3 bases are TGTGCCAGCAACCGAGGGGGACTAGCGACCGGGGAGCTGTTTTTT. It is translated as CASNRGGLATGELFF.

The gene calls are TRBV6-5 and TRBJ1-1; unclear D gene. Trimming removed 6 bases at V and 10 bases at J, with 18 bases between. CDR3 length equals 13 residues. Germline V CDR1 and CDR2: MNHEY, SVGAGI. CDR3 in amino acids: CASSPQRAAVAFF. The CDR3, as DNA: TGTGCCAGCAGCCCCCAAAGGGCAGCCGTAGCTTTCTTT.

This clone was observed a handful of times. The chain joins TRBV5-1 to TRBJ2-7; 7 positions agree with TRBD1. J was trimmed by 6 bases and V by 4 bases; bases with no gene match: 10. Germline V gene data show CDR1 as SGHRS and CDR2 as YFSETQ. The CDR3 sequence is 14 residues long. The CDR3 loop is CASSPAVTGLEQYF. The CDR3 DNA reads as TGCGCCAGCAGCCCGGCGGTGACAGGGCTCGAGCAGTACTTC.

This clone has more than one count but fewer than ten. As DNA, the CDR3 is TGTGCCAGCATGGGGACAGGTAGCTCCTACAATGAGCAGTTCTTC. This sequence encodes CASMGTGSSYNEQFF. The rearrangement joins TRBV2 to TRBJ2-1; 8 bases match TRBD1. V lost 7 bases and J lost 0; bases outside the gene matches: 5. The CDR3 length is 15 residues. Germline V CDR1 and CDR2: SNHLY, FYNNEI.

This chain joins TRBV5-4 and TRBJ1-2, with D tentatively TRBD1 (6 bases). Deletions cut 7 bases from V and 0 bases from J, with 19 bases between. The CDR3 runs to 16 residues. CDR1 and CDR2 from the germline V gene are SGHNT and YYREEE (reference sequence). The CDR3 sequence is CASLPDRVLTNYGYTF. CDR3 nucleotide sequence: TGTGCCAGCCTCCCGGACAGAGTCCTCACTAACTATGGCTACACCTTC.

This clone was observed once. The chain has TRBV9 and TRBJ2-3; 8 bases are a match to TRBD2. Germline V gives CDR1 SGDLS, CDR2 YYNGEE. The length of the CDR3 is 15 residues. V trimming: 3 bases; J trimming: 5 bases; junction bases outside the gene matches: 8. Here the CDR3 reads CASSASPGGEDTQYF. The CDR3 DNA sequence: TGTGCCAGCAGCGCCTCCCCCGGGGGGGAAGATACGCAGTATTTT.

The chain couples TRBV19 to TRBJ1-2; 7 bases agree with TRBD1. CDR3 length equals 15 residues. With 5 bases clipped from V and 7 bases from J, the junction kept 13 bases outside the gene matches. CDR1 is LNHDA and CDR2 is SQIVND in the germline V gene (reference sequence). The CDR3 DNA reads TGTGCCAGTAGTGACCTTGAGGGGGCGATGGGTGGCTACACCTTC. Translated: CASSDLEGAMGGYTF.

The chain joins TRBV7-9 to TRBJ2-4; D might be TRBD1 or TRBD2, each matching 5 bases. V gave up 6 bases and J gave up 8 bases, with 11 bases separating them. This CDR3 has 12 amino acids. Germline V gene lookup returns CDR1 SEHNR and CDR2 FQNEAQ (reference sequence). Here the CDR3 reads CASRRVGDIQYF. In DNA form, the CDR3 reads TGTGCCAGCAGACGAGTGGGGGACATTCAGTACTTC.

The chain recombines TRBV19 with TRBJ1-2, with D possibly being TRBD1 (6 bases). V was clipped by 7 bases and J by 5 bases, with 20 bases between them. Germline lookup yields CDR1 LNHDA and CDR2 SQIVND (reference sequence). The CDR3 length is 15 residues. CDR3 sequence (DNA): TGTGCCAGTACGCGTCAGGGGTACGAAAGTTATGGCTACACCTTC. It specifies CASTRQGYESYGYTF.

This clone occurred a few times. The DNA for the CDR3 is TGTGCCAGCAGTGAATCCCTGGGGCGAGCGGGGGGGCCGAATACGCAGTATTTT. It specifies CASSESLGRAGGPNTQYF. The chain links TRBV2 to TRBJ2-3, with 10 nucleotides matching TRBD2. Trimming at V came to 2 bases and at J to 7 bases, leaving 15 bases not matched to a gene. CDR1 and CDR2 (germline): SNHLY, FYNNEI. The CDR3 loop spans 18 amino acids.

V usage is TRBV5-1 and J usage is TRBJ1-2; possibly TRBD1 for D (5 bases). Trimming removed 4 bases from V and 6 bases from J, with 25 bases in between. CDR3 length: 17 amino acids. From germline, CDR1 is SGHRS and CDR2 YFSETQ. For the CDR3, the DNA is TGCGCCAGCAGCGCTTTTAAGACAGAACGTTATTTAGATGGCTACACCTTC. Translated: CASSAFKTERYLDGYTF. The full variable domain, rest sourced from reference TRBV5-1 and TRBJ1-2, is KAGVTQTPRYLIKTRGQQVTLSCSPISGHRSVSWYQQTPGQGLQFLFEYFSETQRNKGNFPGRFSGRQFSNSRSEMNVSTLELGDSALYLCASSAFKTERYLDGYTFGSGTRLTVV.

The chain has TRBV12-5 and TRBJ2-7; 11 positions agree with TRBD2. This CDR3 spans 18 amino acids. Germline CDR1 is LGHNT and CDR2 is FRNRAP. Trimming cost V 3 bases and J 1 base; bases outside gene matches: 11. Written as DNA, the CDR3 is TGTGCTAGTGGTTTTGCCGCCAGACTAGCGGGGACATCCTACGAGCAGTACTTC. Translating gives CASGFAARLAGTSYEQYF.

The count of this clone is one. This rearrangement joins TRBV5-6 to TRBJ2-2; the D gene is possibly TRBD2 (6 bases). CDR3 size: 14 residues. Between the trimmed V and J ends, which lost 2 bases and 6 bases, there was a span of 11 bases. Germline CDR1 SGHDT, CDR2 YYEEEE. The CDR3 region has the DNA TGTGCCAGCAGCTTCGGAGGGTATGCCGGGGAGCTGTTTTTT. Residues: CASSFGGYAGELFF. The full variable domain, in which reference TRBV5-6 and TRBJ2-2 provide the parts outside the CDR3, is DAGVTQSPTHLIKTRGQQVTLRCSPKSGHDTVSWYQQALGQGPQFIFQYYEEEERQRGNFPDRFSGHQFPNYSSELNVNALLLGDSALYLCASSFGGYAGELFFGEGSRLTVL.

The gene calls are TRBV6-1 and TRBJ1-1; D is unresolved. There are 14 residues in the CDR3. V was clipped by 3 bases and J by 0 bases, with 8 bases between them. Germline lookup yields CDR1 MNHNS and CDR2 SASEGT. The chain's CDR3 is CASSEPGMNTEAFF. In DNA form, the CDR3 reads TGTGCCAGCAGTGAGCCGGGGATGAACACTGAAGCTTTCTTT.

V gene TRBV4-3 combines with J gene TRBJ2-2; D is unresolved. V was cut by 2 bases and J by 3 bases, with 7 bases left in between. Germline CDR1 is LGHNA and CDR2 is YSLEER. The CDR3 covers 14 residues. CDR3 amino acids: CASSQLLYTGELFF. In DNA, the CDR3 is TGCGCCAGCAGCCAACTTCTCTACACCGGGGAGCTGTTTTTT.

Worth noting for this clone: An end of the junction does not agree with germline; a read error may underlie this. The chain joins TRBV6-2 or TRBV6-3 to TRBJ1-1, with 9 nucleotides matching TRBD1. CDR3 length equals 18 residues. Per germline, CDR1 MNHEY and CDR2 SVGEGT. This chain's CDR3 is CASSYSPLGQGLKTEAFF. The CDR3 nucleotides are TGTGCCAGCAGTTACTCCCCCCTAGGACAGGGGTTGAAGACTGAAGCTTTCTTT.

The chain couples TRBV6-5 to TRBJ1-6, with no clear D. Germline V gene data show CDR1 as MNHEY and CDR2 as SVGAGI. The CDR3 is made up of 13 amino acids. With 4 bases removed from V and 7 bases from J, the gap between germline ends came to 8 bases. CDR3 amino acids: CASSLELNSPLHF. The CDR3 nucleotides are TGTGCCAGCAGTTTAGAGTTAAATTCACCCCTCCACTTT.

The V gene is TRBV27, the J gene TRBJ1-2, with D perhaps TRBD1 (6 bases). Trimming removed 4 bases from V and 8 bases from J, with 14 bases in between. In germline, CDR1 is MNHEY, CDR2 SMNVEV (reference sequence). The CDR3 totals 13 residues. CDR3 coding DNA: TGTGCCAGCAGTTCCTACAGGGTTGAAGGCTACACCTTC. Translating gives CASSSYRVEGYTF.

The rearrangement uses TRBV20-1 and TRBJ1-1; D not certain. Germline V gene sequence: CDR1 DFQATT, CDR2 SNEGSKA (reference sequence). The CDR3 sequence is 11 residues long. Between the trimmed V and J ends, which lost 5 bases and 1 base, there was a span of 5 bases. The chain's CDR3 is CSARKNTEAFF. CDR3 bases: TGCAGTGCTCGGAAGAACACTGAAGCTTTCTTT.

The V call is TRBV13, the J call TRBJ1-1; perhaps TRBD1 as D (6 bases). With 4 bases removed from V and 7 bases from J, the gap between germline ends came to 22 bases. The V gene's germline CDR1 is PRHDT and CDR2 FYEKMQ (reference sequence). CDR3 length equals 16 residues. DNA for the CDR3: TGTGCCAGCAGCTCCGCATCCCGCAGGGGAAGGGTTGAAGCTTTCTTT. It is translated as CASSSASRRGRVEAFF.

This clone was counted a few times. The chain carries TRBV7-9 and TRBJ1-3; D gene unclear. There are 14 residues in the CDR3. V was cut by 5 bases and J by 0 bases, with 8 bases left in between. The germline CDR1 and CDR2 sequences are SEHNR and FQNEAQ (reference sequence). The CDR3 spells CASSQSASGNTIYF. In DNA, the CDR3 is TGTGCCAGCAGCCAGTCGGCCTCTGGAAACACCATATATTTT.

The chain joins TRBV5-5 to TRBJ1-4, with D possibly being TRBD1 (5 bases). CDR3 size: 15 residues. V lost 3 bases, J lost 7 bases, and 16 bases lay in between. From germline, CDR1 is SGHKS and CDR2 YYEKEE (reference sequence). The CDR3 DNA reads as TGTGCCAGCAGCTCACTTGGGACTCCAGGTGAAAAACTGTTTTTT. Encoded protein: CASSSLGTPGEKLFF.

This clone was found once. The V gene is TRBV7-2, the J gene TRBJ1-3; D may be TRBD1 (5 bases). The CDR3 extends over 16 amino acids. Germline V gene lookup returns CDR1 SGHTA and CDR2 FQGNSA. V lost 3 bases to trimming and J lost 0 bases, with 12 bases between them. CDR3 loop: CASSLGRRSSGNTIYF. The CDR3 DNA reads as TGTGCCAGCAGCTTGGGACGGAGGTCCTCTGGAAACACCATATATTTT.

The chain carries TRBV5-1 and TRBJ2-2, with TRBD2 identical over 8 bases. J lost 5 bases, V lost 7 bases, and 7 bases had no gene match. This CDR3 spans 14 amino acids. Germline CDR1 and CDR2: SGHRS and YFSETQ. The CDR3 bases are TGCGCCAGCGACCCCGGGGGGGGTACCGGGGAGCTGTTTTTT. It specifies CASDPGGGTGELFF.

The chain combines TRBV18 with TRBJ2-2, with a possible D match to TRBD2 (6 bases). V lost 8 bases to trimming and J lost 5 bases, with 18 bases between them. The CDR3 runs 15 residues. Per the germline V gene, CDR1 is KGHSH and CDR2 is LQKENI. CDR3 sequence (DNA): TGTGCCAGCGTCGTGCGGGAATCCCGAACCGGGGAGCTGTTTTTT. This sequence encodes CASVVRESRTGELFF.

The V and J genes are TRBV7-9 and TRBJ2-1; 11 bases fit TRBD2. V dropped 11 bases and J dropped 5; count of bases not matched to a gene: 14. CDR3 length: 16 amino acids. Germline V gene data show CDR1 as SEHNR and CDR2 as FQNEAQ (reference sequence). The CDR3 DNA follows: TGTGCCCTCCGGGTCCCGACTAGCGGGGAGAACAATGAGCAGTTCTTC. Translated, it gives CALRVPTSGENNEQFF.

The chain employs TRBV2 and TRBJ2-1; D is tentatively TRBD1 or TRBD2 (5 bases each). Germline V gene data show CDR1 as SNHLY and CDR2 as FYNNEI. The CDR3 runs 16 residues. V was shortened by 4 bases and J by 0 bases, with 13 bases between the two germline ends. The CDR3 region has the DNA TGTGCCAGCAGTGGGCCGGGACGGAGCTCCTACAATGAGCAGTTCTTC. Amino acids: CASSGPGRSSYNEQFF.